Presented here are 21 T cell receptor beta chains from one specimen sequenced in a study of blood T cell repertoires in COVID-19. Data came from immunoSEQ multiplex PCR; TCRdb stores just in-frame clones and leaves some out. The table has 250,000 or so clones, around nine tenths seen once; the top ten hold about 10%. Specimen: peripheral blood. All receptors come from a man between 40 and 49 years old with active or convalescent COVID-19.

The CDR3: CASEKNRGTYGYTF. DNA of the CDR3: TGTGCCAGCGAAAAGAACAGGGGCACCTATGGCTACACCTTC. The chain uses TRBV6-5 and TRBJ1-2, with 7 positions matching TRBD1. The CDR3 consists of 14 residues. The germline gives CDR1 MNHEY, CDR2 SVGAGI. V was pared by 8 bases and J by 4 bases, with 10 bases of the junction left unmatched.

V is TRBV19 and J is TRBJ2-7; weak D call: TRBD2 (6 bases). Looked up from germline, CDR1 is LNHDA and CDR2 is SQIVND (reference sequence). The CDR3 sequence is 18 residues long. The ends were cut back, 6 bases at V and 6 bases at J, with 30 bases in the middle. The CDR3 loop reads CASSPHGVSGGSSIEQYF. In DNA, the CDR3 is TGTGCCAGTAGCCCTCATGGAGTTAGCGGTGGTTCTTCGATCGAGCAGTACTTC.

This chain uses TRBV9 with TRBJ1-1, with a possible D match to TRBD1 (5 bases). The CDR3 extends over 14 amino acids. The V gene's germline CDR1 is SGDLS and CDR2 YYNGEE. Trimming shortened V by 0 bases and J by 10 bases, and 16 bases separated the two germline ends. The DNA of the CDR3 is TGTGCCAGCAGCGTAGTGGGTCCAGGGTGCGCAGCTTTCTTT. It specifies CASSVVGPGCAAFF.

This chain links TRBV13 with TRBJ2-5; possible D gene TRBD1, 5 bases. The CDR3 sequence is 14 residues long. Looked up from germline, CDR1 is PRHDT and CDR2 is FYEKMQ (reference sequence). V lost 5 bases to trimming and J lost 1 base, with 11 bases between them. The chain's CDR3 is CASSLRQIQETQYF. The CDR3 nucleotides are TGTGCCAGCAGCCTAAGACAGATCCAAGAGACCCAGTACTTC.

V is TRBV9 and J is TRBJ1-4; D ambiguous. Trimming cost V 4 bases and J 8 bases, with 9 bases left between them. Germline CDR1 reads SGDLS; CDR2 reads YYNGEE. This CDR3 region has 12 residues. CDR3 DNA: TGTGCCAGCAGCTCGAGAGGGGAAAAACTGTTTTTT. It yields the protein CASSSRGEKLFF.

The chain recombines TRBV27 with TRBJ2-7, with 7 positions matching TRBD1. The germline gives CDR1 MNHEY, CDR2 SMNVEV (reference sequence). With 2 bases clipped from V and 6 bases from J, the junction kept 7 bases outside the gene matches. This CDR3 has 14 residues. The CDR3 region is CASSLRGGLIEQYF. In nucleotides, the CDR3 is TGTGCCAGCAGTTTAAGAGGGGGCCTAATCGAGCAGTACTTC.

The chain employs TRBV11-3 and TRBJ2-1, with D perhaps matching TRBD2 (6 bases). CDR3 size: 15 residues. Trimming shortened V by 3 bases and J by 3 bases, and 12 bases separated the two germline ends. Germline values: CDR1 SGHNT, CDR2 YENEEA. The CDR3 nucleotides are TGTGCCAGCAGCTTCCGACTAGTCGGCTACAATGAGCAGTTCTTC. Translated, it gives CASSFRLVGYNEQFF.

This clone has only one observation. The chain is built from TRBV27 and TRBJ2-1; TRBD2 agrees at 9 bases. Germline loops: CDR1 MNHEY, CDR2 SMNVEV (reference sequence). V gave up 3 bases and J gave up 0 bases; unmatched junction bases: 0. The CDR3 totals 15 residues. Here the CDR3 reads CASSLTSGSYNEQFF. CDR3 nucleotide sequence: TGTGCCAGCAGTTTGACTAGCGGCTCCTACAATGAGCAGTTCTTC.

The chain is built from TRBV7-9 and TRBJ1-4; 9 nucleotides agree with TRBD1. The CDR3 loop spans 15 amino acids. With 5 bases clipped from V and 3 bases from J, the junction kept 4 bases outside the gene matches. Germline lookup yields CDR1 SEHNR and CDR2 FQNEAQ (reference sequence). CDR3 region: CASSQDRGANEKLFF. Written as DNA, the CDR3 is TGTGCCAGCAGCCAGGACAGGGGAGCTAATGAAAAACTGTTTTTT.

The rearrangement joins TRBV5-1 to TRBJ1-6; D unresolved. Trimming left V 4 bases short and J 10 bases short, with 18 bases between. Looked up from germline, CDR1 is SGHRS and CDR2 is YFSETQ. The CDR3 spans 15 residues. The CDR3 coding sequence is TGCGCCAGCAGCCCGACTGCCCCTCCGGAGTCACCCCTCCACTTT. Its translation: CASSPTAPPESPLHF.

This clone was detected once. One end of the junction does not line up with germline, which may come from a read error. The chain links TRBV7-7 to TRBJ2-1, with 7 bases identical to TRBD1. The CDR3 covers 15 residues. Germline values: CDR1 SSHAT, CDR2 FNYEAQ (reference sequence). The CDR3 region has the DNA TGTGCTAGCAGCCAAGGGACAGAAGTCAACAATGAGCAGTTCTTC. Protein sequence: CASSQGTEVNNEQFF.

The chain carries TRBV2 and TRBJ1-5, with no clear D. In germline, CDR1 is SNHLY, CDR2 FYNNEI. V was pared by 6 bases and J by 0 bases, with 9 bases between. CDR3 length: 14 residues. The CDR3 protein is CASSEQYSNQPQHF. CDR3 DNA: TGTGCCAGCAGCGAACAGTATAGCAATCAGCCCCAGCATTTT.

The rearrangement joins TRBV6-5 to TRBJ1-2, with 9 bases lining up with TRBD1. This CDR3 region has 14 residues. Germline-derived CDR1 and CDR2 are MNHEY and SVGAGI. J was trimmed by 7 bases and V by 6 bases; bases with no gene match: 9. The CDR3 DNA sequence: TGTGCCAGCAGACCGAGGGGGACAGGGAGTGGCTACACCTTC. Amino acid sequence: CASRPRGTGSGYTF.

J is TRBJ2-7 and V is TRBV11-3, with 8 bases lining up with TRBD1. The CDR3 contains 16 residues. Trimming cost V 6 bases and J 2 bases; bases outside gene matches: 12. Germline V gene lookup returns CDR1 SGHNT and CDR2 YENEEA. CDR3 protein: CASRPSDRAIPYEQYF. The DNA for the CDR3 is TGTGCCAGCAGACCCTCGGACAGGGCGATCCCCTACGAGCAGTACTTC.

DNA for the CDR3: TGTGCTAGTGGTTTGCGGTACTGGAGCGGATTCTCCTACAATGAGCAGTTCTTC. It yields the protein CASGLRYWSGFSYNEQFF. The rearrangement links TRBV12-5 to TRBJ2-1; D is possibly TRBD2 (5 bases). Trimming took 2 bases from V and 0 from J, leaving 17 bases between them. Germline CDR1 reads LGHNT; CDR2 reads FRNRAP. The CDR3 runs to 18 residues.

This clone was recorded once. Other DNA sequences of this sample code for an identical CDR3. CDR3 loop: CAWSVGGTEAFF. CDR3 DNA sequence: TGTGCCTGGAGTGTAGGGGGCACTGAAGCTTTCTTT. The V gene is TRBV30, the J gene TRBJ1-1; D may be TRBD1 (6 bases). The CDR3 is made up of 12 amino acids. V lost 0 bases and J lost 4, with 6 bases in between. Germline assignment: CDR1 GTSNPN and CDR2 SVGIG (reference sequence).

V is TRBV12-3 or TRBV12-4 and J is TRBJ1-1; TRBD1 is a possible D gene (5 bases). This CDR3 contains 11 residues. Deletions cut 3 bases from V and 11 bases from J, with 10 bases between. DNA for the CDR3: TGTGCCAGCAGTTTCGCAGGGTGGGCTTTCTTT. Translated: CASSFAGWAFF.

The V call is TRBV7-6, the J call TRBJ2-3; TRBD2 is a possible D gene (5 bases). CDR3 length: 12 residues. Trimming cost V 4 bases and J 10 bases, with 12 bases left between them. In germline, CDR1 is SGHVS, CDR2 FNYEAQ. The CDR3 sequence: CASSSAGGPQYF. The CDR3 region has the DNA TGTGCCAGCAGCTCCGCCGGCGGGCCGCAGTATTTT.

The chain joins TRBV4-1 to TRBJ2-5; D may be TRBD1 (6 bases). CDR1 and CDR2 from the germline V gene are MGHRA and YSYEKL. V lost 2 bases to trimming and J lost 0 bases, with 16 bases between them. This CDR3 is 17 amino acids long. CDR3 nucleotides: TGCGCCAGCAGCCAATCTTATCCCCAGGGGTACCAAGAGACCCAGTACTTC. The encoded protein is CASSQSYPQGYQETQYF.

The chain carries TRBV19 and TRBJ2-5; 8 bases agree with TRBD2. Trimming at V came to 5 bases and at J to 5 bases, leaving 13 bases not matched to a gene. Germline V CDR1 and CDR2: LNHDA, SQIVND (reference sequence). CDR3 length: 16 residues. This chain's CDR3 is CASSVASGPPKETQYF. Here the CDR3 DNA reads TGTGCCAGTAGTGTCGCTAGCGGGCCGCCGAAGGAGACCCAGTACTTC. Complete variable domain (other parts from reference TRBV19 and TRBJ2-5): DGGITQSPKYLFRKEGQNVTLSCEQNLNHDAMYWYRQDPGQGLRLIYYSQIVNDFQKGDIAEGYSVSREKKESFPLTVTSAQKNPTAFYLCASSVASGPPKETQYFGPGTRLLVL.

The J gene is TRBJ2-7, the V gene TRBV5-8, with TRBD2 identical over 10 bases. The CDR3 runs 15 residues. Losses at the gene ends were 4 bases for V and 9 bases for J; bases not matched to a gene: 13. Germline V gene lookup returns CDR1 SGHTS and CDR2 YDEGEE. The CDR3 bases are TGTGCCAGCAGCATGGGACTAGCGAATCCGACAGGGCAGTACTTC. It specifies CASSMGLANPTGQYF.